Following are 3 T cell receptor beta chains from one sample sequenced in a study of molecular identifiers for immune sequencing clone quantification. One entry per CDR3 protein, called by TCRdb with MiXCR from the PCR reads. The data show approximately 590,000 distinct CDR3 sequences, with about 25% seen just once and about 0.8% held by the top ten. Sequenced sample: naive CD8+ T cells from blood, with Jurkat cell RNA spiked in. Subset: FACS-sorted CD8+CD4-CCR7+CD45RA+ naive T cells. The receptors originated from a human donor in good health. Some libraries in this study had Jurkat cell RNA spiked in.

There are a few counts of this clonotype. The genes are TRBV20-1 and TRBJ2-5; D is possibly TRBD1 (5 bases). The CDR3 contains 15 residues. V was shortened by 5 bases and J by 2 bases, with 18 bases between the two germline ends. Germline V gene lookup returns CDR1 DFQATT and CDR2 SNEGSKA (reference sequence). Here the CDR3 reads CSARPEGAVQETQYF. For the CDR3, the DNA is TGCAGTGCTCGACCGGAAGGGGCGGTACAAGAGACCCAGTACTTC.

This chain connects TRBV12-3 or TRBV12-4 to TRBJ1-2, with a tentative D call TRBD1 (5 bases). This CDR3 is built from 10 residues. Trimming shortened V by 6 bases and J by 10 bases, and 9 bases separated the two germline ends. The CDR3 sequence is CASRGPYYTF. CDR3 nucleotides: TGTGCCAGCAGGGGGCCGTACTACACCTTC.

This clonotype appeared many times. CDR3 coding DNA: TGTGCCATCAGTGAAAGCGGGGGGCACACAGATACGCAGTATTTT. It is translated as CAISESGGHTDTQYF. The chain employs TRBV10-3 and TRBJ2-3; 9 bases fit TRBD2. J lost 2 bases, V lost 3 bases, and 3 bases had no gene match. Germline CDR1 ENHRY, CDR2 SYGVKD. The CDR3 runs to 15 residues.